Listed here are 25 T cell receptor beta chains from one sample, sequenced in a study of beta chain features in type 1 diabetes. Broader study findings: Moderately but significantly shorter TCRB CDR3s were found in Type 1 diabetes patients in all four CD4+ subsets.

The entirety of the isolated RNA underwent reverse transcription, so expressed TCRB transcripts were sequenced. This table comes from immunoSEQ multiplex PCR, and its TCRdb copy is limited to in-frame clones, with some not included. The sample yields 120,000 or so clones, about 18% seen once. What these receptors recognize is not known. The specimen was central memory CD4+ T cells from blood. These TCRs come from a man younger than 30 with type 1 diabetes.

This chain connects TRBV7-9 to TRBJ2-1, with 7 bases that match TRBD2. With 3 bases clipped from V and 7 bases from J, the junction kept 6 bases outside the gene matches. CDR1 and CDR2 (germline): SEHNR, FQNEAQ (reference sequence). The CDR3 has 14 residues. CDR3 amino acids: CASSFAGVGNEQFF. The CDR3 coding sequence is TGTGCCAGCAGCTTTGCGGGAGTGGGGAATGAGCAGTTCTTC.

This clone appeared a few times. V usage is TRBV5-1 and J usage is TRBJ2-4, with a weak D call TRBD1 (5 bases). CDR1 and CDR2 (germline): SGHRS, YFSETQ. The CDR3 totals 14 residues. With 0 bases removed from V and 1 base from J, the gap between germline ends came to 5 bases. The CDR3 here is CASSLEGAKNIQYF. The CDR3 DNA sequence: TGCGCCAGCAGCTTGGAGGGGGCCAAAAACATTCAGTACTTC.

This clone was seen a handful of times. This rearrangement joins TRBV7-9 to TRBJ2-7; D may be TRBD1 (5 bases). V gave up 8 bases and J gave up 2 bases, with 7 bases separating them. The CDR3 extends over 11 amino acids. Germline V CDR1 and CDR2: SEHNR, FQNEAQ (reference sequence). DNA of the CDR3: TGTGCCAGCGGCAGGGCCTACGAGCAGTACTTC. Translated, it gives CASGRAYEQYF.

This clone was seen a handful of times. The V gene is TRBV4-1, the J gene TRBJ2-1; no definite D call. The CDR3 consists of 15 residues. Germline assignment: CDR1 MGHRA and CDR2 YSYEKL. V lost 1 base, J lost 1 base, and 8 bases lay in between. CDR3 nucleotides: TGCGCCAGCAGCCAAGGGGAAGGGTCCTACAATGAGCAGTTCTTC. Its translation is CASSQGEGSYNEQFF.

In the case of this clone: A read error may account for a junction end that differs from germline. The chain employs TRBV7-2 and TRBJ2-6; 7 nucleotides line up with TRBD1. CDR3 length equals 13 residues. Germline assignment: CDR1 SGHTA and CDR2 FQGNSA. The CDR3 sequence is CASTQTGGYRGIF. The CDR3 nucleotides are TGTGCCAGCACCCAAACCGGCGGGTACAGGGGTATTTTC. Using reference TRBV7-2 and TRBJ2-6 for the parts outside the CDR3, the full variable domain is GAGVSQSPSNKVTEKGKDVELRCDPISGHTALYWYRQSLGQGLEFLIYFQGNSAPDKSGLPSDRFSAERTGGSVSTLTIQRTQQEDSAVYLCASTQTGGYRGIFGAGSRLTVL.

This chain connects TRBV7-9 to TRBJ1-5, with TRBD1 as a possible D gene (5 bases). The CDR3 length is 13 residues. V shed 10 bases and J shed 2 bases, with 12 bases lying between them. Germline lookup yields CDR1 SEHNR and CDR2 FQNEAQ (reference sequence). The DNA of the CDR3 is TGTGCCATCGGGGGAGATGGCAATCAGCCCCAGCATTTT. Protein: CAIGGDGNQPQHF.

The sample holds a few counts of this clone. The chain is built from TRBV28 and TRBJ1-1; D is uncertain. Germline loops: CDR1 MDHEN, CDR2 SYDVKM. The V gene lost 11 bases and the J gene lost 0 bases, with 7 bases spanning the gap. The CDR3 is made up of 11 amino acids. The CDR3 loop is CAVLLNTEAFF. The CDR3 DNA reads TGTGCCGTCCTCCTGAACACTGAAGCTTTCTTT.

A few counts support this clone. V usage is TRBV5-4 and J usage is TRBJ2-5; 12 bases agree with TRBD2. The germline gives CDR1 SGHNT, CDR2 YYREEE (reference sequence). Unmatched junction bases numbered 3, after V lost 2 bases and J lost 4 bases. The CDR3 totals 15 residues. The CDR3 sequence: CASSFWGLAGETQYF. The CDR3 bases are TGTGCCAGCAGCTTTTGGGGACTAGCGGGAGAGACCCAGTACTTC.

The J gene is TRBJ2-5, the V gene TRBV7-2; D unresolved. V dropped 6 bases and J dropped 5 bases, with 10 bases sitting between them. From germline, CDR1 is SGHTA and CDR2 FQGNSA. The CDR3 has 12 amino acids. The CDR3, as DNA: TGTGCCAGCAGGGCACCCGGGGAGACCCAGTACTTC. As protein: CASRAPGETQYF.

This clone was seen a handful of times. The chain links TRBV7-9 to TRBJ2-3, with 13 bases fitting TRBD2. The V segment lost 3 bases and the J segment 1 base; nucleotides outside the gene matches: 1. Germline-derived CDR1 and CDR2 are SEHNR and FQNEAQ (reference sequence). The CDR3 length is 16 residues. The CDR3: CASSFGLAGGTDTQYF. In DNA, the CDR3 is TGTGCCAGCAGCTTCGGACTAGCGGGAGGCACAGATACGCAGTATTTT.

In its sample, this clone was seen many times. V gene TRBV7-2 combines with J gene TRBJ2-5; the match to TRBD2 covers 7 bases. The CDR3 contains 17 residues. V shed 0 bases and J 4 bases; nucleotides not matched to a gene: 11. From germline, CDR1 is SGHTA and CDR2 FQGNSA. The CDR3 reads CASSLALANAGVETQYF. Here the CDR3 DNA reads TGTGCCAGCAGCTTAGCTCTGGCGAACGCGGGGGTAGAGACCCAGTACTTC.

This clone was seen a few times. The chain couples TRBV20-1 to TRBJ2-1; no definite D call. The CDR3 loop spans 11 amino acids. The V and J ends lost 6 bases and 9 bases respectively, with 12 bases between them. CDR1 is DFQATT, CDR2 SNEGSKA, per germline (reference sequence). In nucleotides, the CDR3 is TGCAGTGCCAGAAGCTTCCTTGAGCAGTTCTTC. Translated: CSARSFLEQFF.

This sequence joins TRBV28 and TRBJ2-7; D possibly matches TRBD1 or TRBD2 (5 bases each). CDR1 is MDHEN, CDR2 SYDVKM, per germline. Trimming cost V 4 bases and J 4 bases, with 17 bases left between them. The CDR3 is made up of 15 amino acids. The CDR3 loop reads CASSSPRQGEYEQYF. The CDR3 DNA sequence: TGTGCCAGCAGTTCCCCGCGGCAGGGAGAATACGAGCAGTACTTC.

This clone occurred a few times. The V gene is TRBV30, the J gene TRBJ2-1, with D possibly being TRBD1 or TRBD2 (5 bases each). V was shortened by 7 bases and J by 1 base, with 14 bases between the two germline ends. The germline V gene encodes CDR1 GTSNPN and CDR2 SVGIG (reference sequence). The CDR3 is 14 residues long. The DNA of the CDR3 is TGTGCCTTTAGGGACGGTGGGTCCTACAATGAGCAGTTCTTC. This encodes CAFRDGGSYNEQFF.

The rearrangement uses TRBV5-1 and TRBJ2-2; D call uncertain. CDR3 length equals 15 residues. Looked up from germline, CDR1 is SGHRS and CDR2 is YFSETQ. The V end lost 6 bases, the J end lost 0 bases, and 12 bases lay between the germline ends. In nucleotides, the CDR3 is TGCGCCAGCACCCTTGGGGTAACGAACACCGGGGAGCTGTTTTTT. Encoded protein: CASTLGVTNTGELFF. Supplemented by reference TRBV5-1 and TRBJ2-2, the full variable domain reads KAGVTQTPRYLIKTRGQQVTLSCSPISGHRSVSWYQQTPGQGLQFLFEYFSETQRNKGNFPGRFSGRQFSNSRSEMNVSTLELGDSALYLCASTLGVTNTGELFFGEGSRLTVL.

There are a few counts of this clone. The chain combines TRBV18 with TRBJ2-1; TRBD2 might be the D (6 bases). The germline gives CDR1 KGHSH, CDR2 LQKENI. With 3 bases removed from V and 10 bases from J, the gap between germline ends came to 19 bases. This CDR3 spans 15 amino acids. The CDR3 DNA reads TGTGCCAGCTCACCGGTAAGCGGACTACAATGGGAGCAGTTCTTC. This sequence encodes CASSPVSGLQWEQFF.

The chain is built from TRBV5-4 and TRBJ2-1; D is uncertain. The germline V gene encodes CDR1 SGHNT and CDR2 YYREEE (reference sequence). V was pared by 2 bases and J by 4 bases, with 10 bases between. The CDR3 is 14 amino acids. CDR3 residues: CASSLSARYNEQFF. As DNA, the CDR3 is TGTGCCAGCAGCTTATCCGCTAGGTACAATGAGCAGTTCTTC.

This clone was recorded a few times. The CDR3 region is CASSFDRSSYEQYF. In DNA form, the CDR3 reads TGCGCCAGCAGCTTCGACAGGAGCTCCTACGAGCAGTACTTC. This chain joins TRBV5-1 and TRBJ2-7; D may be TRBD1 (6 bases). The CDR3 covers 14 residues. The germline V and J ends were trimmed by 2 bases and 0 bases, with 9 bases remaining between them. CDR1 and CDR2 (germline): SGHRS, YFSETQ.

CDR3 loop: CASSFSFIPTQYF. The CDR3, as DNA: TGTGCCAGCAGTTTCTCATTTATCCCTACGCAGTATTTT. The chain uses TRBV28 and TRBJ2-3, with unresolved D. Trimming stripped 3 bases from V and 8 bases from J, with 12 bases between. This CDR3 comprises 13 residues. The germline gives CDR1 MDHEN, CDR2 SYDVKM.

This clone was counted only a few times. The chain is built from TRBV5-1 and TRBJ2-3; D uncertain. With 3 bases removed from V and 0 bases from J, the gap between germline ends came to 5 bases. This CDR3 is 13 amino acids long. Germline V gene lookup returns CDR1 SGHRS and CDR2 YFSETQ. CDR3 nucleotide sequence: TGCGCCAGCAGCTGGTCTAGCACAGATACGCAGTATTTT. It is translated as CASSWSSTDTQYF.

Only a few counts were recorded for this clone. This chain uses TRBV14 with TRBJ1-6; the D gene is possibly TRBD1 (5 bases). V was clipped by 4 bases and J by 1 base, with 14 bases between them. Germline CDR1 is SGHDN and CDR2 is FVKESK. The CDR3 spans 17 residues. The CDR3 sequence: CASSLFGGGSYNSPLHF. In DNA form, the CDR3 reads TGTGCCAGCAGCCTCTTCGGGGGTGGATCCTATAATTCACCCCTCCACTTT. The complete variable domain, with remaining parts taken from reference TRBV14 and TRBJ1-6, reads EAGVTQFPSHSVIEKGQTVTLRCDPISGHDNLYWYRRVMGKEIKFLLHFVKESKQDESGMPNNRFLAERTGGTYSTLKVQPAELEDSGVYFCASSLFGGGSYNSPLHFGNGTRLTVT.

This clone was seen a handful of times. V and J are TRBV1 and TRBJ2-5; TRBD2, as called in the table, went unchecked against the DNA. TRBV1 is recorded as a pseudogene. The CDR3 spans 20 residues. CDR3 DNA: TGCACCAGCAGCCAAGCTGGCCCCAGGACTAGCGGGCTTCCGCAAGAGACCCAGTACTTC. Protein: CTSSQAGPRTSGLPQETQYF.

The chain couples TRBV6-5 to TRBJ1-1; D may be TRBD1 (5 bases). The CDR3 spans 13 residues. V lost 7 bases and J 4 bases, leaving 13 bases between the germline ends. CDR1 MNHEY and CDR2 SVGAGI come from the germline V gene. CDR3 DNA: TGTGCCAGCATCTCGTGGGGGACCACTGAAGCTTTCTTT. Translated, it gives CASISWGTTEAFF.

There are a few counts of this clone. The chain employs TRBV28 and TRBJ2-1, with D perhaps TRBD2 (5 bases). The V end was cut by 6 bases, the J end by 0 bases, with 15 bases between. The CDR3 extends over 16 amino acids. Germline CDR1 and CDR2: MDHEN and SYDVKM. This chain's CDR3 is CASSRLTPSSYNEQFF. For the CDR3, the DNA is TGTGCCAGCAGCCGACTAACACCGAGCTCCTACAATGAGCAGTTCTTC.

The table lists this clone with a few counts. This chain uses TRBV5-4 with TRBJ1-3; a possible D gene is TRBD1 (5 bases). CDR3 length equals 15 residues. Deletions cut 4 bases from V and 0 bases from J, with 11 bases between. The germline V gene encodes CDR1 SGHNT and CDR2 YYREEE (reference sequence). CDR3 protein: CASSPGPTSGNTIYF. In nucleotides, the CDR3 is TGTGCCAGCAGCCCGGGACCGACCTCTGGAAACACCATATATTTT.